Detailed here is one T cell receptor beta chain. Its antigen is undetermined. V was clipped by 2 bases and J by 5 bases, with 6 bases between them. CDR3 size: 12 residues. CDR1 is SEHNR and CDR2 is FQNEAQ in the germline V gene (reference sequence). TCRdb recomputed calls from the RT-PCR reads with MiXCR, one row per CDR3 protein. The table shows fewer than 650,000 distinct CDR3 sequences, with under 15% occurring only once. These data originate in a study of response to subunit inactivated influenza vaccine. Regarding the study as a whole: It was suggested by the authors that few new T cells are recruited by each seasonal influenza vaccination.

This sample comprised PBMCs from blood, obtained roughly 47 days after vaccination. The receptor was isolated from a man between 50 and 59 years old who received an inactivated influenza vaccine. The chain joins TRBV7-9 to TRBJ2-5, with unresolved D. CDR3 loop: CASSLYGETQYF. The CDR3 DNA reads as TGTGCCAGCAGCTTATACGGGGAGACCCAGTACTTC.